This T cell receptor (beta chain) was sequenced during a study of blood T cell repertoires in COVID-19. The wider study: COVID-19 samples, acute and convalescent, were from the United States, Italy and Spain. PBMCs, B-cell-depleted T cells, or T cells provided the cDNA or gDNA that made up the material.

This CDR3 contains 18 residues. Germline V lookup: CDR1 SGHRS, CDR2 YFSETQ. J gave up 0 bases and V 1 base, and 6 bases lay outside the gene matches. Per the original data handling: Scientists estimated how many nucleated cells there were by amplifying reference gene primers. Repertoires were generated with immunoSEQ multiplex PCR, while TCRdb's copy carries only in-frame clones and drops some. Clone size and the V and J calls come from that table; the DNA yielded D and trimming. The repertoire holds 200,000 to 300,000 clones, with 86% as singletons. The TCR was taken from a man aged 60-69 years with acute or convalescent COVID-19. The chain recombines TRBV5-1 with TRBJ2-2; 10 bases line up with TRBD2. Sequenced sample: peripheral blood. Here the CDR3 DNA reads TGCGCCAGCAGCTTGCGTCTAGCGGGAGCCGCGAACACCGGGGAGCTGTTTTTT. Residues: CASSLRLAGAANTGELFF.